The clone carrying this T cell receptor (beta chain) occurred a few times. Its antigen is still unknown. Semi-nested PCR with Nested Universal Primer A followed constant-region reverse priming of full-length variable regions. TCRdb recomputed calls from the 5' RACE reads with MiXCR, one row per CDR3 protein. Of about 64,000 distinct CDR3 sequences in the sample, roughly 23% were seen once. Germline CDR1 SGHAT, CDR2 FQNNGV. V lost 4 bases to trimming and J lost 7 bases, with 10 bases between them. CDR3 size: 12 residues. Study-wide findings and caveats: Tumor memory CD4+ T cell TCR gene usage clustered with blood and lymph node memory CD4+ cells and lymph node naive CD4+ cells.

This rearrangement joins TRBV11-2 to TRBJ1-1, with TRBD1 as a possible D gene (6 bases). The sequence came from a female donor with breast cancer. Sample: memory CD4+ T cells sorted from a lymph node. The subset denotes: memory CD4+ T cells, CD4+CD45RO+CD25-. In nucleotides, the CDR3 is TGTGCCAGCAGCTCCTCAGGGGTTGAAGCTTTCTTT. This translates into CASSSSGVEAFF.